Listed below are T cell receptor beta chains from one sample, sequenced in a study of blood T cell repertoires in COVID-19. Sequenced by immunoSEQ multiplex PCR; TCRdb stores in-frame clones only, minus some. The sample carries 30,000 to 45,000 clones, over 75% recorded once. The sample taken for sequencing was peripheral blood. The receptors here all came from a man in his sixties with acute or convalescent COVID-19. CDR3s leave out the opening cysteine and the closing phenylalanine or tryptophan. Clone size is shown for a subset of rows, as once, few, many or a class of expanded clone.

TRBV5-6	few	TRBJ2-7	ASSSTLRSNKQSYEQY
TRBV7-9	NA	TRBJ2-1	ASNLQAGSYNEQF
TRBV5-8	NA	TRBJ1-4	ASSFSGTTNEKLF
TRBV27	many	TRBJ2-7	ATSLRTGNTYEQY
TRBV25-1	NA	TRBJ2-1	ASNRDRGGNEQF
TRBV5-4	NA	TRBJ2-3	ASSPGLAGAADTQY
TRBV5-5	NA	TRBJ2-1	ASSLDFGGAGGPDNEQF
TRBV2	few	TRBJ1-5	ASLRRRGSGQPQH
TRBV28	NA	TRBJ2-7	ASSSPGQGFLAGVEQY
TRBV9	NA	TRBJ2-2	ASSVIETGRTGELF
TRBV7-2	NA	TRBJ2-7	ASSLVKGYEQY
TRBV11-3	few	TRBJ2-3	ASSLGGSGTTDTQY
TRBV5-4	NA	TRBJ2-1	ASSLGGGTSFYNEQF
TRBV28	NA	TRBJ2-1	ASSRAGSNNEQF
TRBV11-3	NA	TRBJ2-3	ASSLTHTDTQY
TRBV28	NA	TRBJ1-5	ASSPTQGNSNQPQH
TRBV5-1	NA	TRBJ1-2	ASSLDRVYGYT
TRBV6-5	NA	TRBJ1-5	ASNPTGTGNQPQH
TRBV28	NA	TRBJ2-1	ASSATSGSGNEQF
TRBV27	NA	TRBJ2-7	ASSLKGGQGAFGRYEQY
TRBV24-1	NA	TRBJ1-3	ATSYRDRGHETGNTIY
TRBV7-2	NA	TRBJ2-5	ASSLTSGSFETQY
TRBV5-4	NA	TRBJ1-2	ASSLVWEGMDYGYT
TRBV7-2	NA	TRBJ2-1	ASSPGGAGVLNNEQF
TRBV25-1	NA	TRBJ2-3	ASKDSLRTDTQY
TRBV2	few	TRBJ2-3	ASPPSGSSASTDTQY
TRBV24-1	NA	TRBJ2-1	ATSEGGVYNEQF
TRBV7-2	NA	TRBJ2-7	ASREGTGKGSYEQY
TRBV5-1	NA	TRBJ2-1	ASSPQGGSYNEQF
TRBV7-9	NA	TRBJ2-7	ASSSGQGAYEQY
TRBV10-3	NA	TRBJ1-4	AISESEGQGEKLF
TRBV7-6	few	TRBJ2-7	ASSRQASSYEQY
TRBV7-8	NA	TRBJ2-7	ASSLRLAGFSEQY
TRBV6-6	NA	TRBJ2-2	ASSSGTLTGELF
TRBV5-5	few	TRBJ2-2	ASSLGTGNTGELF
TRBV10-2	NA	TRBJ1-1	ASRGQLNTEAF
TRBV7-2	NA	TRBJ2-3	ASTLGDTQY